This T cell receptor beta chain was recorded in a study of CD8+CD57+ T cells in acquired aplastic anemia. Turning to the study itself: Mean yield of DNA from sorted CD4+ and CD8+ cells was around 3 ug.

CDR3 and TCR beta VDJ profiling relied on a genomic DNA template. Using its own MiXCR run on the reads, TCRdb lists one record per CDR3 protein. The table lists under 200,000 distinct CDR3 sequences, 50% to 75% of them singletons. Trimming shortened V by 2 bases and J by 0 bases, and 10 bases separated the two germline ends. This CDR3 spans 15 amino acids. Germline loops: CDR1 SGHTA, CDR2 FQGNSA. The rearrangement links TRBV7-2 to TRBJ1-1, with D hard to call. This receptor was obtained from a human donor in good health. The specimen sequenced was sorted CD4+, CD8+, or CD8+CD57+ T cells (not recorded which) from PBMCs. The CDR3 coding sequence is TGTGCCAGCAGCTTAACCTCCAGTCTGAACACTGAAGCTTTCTTT. This gives the protein CASSLTSSLNTEAFF.